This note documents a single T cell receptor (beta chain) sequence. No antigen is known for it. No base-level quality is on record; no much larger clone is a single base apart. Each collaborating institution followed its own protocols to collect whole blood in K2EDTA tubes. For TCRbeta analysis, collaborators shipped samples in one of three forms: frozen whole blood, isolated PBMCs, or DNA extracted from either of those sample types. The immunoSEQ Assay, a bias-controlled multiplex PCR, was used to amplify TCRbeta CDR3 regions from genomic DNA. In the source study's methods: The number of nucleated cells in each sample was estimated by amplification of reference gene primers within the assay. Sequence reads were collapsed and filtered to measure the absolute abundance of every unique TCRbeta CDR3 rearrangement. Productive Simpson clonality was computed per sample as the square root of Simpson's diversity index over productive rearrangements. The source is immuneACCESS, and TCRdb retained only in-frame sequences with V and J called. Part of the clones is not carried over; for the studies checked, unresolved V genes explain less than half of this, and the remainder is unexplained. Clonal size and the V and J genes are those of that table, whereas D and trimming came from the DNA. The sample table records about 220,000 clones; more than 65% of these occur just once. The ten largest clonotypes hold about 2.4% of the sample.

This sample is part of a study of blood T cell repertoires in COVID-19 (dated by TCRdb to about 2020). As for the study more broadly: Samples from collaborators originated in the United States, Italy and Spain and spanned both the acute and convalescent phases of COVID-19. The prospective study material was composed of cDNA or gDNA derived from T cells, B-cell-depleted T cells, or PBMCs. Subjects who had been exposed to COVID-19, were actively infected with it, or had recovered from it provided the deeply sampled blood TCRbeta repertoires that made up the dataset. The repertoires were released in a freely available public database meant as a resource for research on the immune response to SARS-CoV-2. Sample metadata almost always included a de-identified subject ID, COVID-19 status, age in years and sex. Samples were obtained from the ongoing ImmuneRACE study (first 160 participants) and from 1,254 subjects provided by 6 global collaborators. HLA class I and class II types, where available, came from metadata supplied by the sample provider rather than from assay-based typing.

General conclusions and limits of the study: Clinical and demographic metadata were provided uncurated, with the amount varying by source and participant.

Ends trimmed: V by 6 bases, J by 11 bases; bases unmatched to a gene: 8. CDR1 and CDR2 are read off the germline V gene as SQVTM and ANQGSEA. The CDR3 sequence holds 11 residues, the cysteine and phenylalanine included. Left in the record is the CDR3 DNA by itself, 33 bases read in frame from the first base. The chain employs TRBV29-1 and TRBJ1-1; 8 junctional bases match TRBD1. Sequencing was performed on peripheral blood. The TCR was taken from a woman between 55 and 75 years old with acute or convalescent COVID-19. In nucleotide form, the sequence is TGCAGCGTGGGACAGGCCGAGGGGGCTTTCTTT. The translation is CSVGQAEGAFF.